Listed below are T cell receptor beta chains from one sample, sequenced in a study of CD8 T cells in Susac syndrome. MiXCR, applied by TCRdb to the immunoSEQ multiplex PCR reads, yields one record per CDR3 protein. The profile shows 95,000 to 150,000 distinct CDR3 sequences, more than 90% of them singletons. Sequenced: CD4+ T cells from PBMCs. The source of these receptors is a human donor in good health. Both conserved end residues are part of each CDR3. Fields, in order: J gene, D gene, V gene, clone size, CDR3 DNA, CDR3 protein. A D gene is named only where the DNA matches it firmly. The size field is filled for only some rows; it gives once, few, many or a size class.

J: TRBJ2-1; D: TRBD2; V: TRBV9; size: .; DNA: TGTGCCAGCACCCCCAGCGGGATCTCCTACAATGAGCAGTTCTTC; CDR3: CASTPSGISYNEQFF
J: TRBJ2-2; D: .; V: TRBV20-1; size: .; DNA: TGCAGTGCTAGAATTTCGCTGAGCACCGGGGAGCTGTTTTTT; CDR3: CSARISLSTGELFF
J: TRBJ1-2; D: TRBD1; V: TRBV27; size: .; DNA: TGTGCCAGCAGTTTCGACAGGGGCTTCTATGGCTACACCTTC; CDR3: CASSFDRGFYGYTF
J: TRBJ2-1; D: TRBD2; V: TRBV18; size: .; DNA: TGTGCCAGCTCACCCCAGGGACTAGCGGCACTAAATGAGCAGTTCTTC; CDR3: CASSPQGLAALNEQFF
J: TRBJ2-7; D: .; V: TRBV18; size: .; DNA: TGTGCCAGCTCACCACCCCCGGGGGCCTCCTACGAGCAGTACTTC; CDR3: CASSPPPGASYEQYF
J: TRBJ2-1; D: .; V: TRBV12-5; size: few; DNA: TGTGCTAGTGGTTTGGCAGGGGCGGATGAGCAGTTCTTC; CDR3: CASGLAGADEQFF
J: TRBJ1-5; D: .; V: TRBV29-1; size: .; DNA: TGCAGCGTTGTATGGGGGGCCGGCAATCAGCCCCAGCATTTT; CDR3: CSVVWGAGNQPQHF
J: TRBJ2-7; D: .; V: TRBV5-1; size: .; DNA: TGCGCCAGCAGCCCCGACAGTTCCCTGGGGAACGAGCAGTACTTC; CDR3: CASSPDSSLGNEQYF
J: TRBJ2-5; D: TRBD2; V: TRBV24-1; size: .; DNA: TGTGCCACCAGTCCCGGACTAGCGGGACAGTACCAAGAGACCCAGTACTTC; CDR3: CATSPGLAGQYQETQYF
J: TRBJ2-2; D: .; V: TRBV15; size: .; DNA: TGTGCCACCAGCAGAGCTCGGACAGTTAACACCGGGGAGCTGTTTTTT; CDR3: CATSRARTVNTGELFF
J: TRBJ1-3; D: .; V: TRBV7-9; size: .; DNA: TGTGCCAGCAGCCCCGGGCTTCACTCTGGAAACACCATATATTTT; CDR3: CASSPGLHSGNTIYF
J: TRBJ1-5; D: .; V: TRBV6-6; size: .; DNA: TGTGCCAGCAGTTACACGTGGGGGAGGGAACCCCAGCATTTT; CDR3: CASSYTWGREPQHF
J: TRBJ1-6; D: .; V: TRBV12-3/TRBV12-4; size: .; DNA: TGTGCCAGCAGCCGAGAGGGAGGGAATTCACCCCTCCACTTT; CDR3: CASSREGGNSPLHF
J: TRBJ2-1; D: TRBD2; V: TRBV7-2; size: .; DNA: TGTGCCAGCAGCCAAACCCCTAGCGGGAACATTGAGCAGTTCTTC; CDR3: CASSQTPSGNIEQFF
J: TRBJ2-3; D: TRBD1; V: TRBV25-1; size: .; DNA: TGTGCCAGCAGTGAAAATCGGGGGACAGGGATGGATACGCAGTATTTT; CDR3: CASSENRGTGMDTQYF
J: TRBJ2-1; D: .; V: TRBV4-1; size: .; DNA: TGCGCCAGCAGCCATCAGGGGGGTTCTTCCTACAATGAGCAGTTCTTC; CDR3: CASSHQGGSSYNEQFF
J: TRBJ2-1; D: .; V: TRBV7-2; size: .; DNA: TGTGCCAGCAGCTCCAACCGGGGACACCCCTTCTCTTACAATGAGCAGTTCTTC; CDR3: CASSSNRGHPFSYNEQFF
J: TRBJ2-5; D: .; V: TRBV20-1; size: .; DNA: TGCAGTTTTAACGGACTACAAGAGACCCAGTACTTC; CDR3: CSFNGLQETQYF
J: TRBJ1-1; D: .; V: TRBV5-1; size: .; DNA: TGCGCCAGCAGCTTGGACAGGGCGAACACTGAAGCTTTCTTT; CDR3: CASSLDRANTEAFF
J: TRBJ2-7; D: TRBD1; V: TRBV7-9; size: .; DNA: TGTGCCAGCAGCCGAGGACAGGGGCTCGCCTACGAGCAGTACTTC; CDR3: CASSRGQGLAYEQYF
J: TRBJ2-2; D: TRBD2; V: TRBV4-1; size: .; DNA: TGCGCCAGCAGGATAGCGGGAGGCCCCGGGGAGCTGTTTTTT; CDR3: CASRIAGGPGELFF
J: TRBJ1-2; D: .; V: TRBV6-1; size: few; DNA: TGTGCCAGCAGTGCCGGGGCGGGCTACACCTTC; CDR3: CASSAGAGYTF
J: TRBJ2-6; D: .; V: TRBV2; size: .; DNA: TGTGCCAGCAGTGCTTCTGGGGCCAACGTCCTGACTTTC; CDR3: CASSASGANVLTF
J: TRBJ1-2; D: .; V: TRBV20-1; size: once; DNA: TGCAGTGCTAGAGGCGGGGGCAGTCGGGATGGCTACACCTTC; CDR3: CSARGGGSRDGYTF
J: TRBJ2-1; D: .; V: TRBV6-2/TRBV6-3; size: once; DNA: TGTGCCAGCAGTTTAACTTTGGGTAGGAGTAATGAGCAGTTCTTC; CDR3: CASSLTLGRSNEQFF
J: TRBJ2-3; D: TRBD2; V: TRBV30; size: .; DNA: TGTGCCTGGAGTGTACCTCTTTCAGCGGGAGCGGGGGATACGCAGTATTTT; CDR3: CAWSVPLSAGAGDTQYF
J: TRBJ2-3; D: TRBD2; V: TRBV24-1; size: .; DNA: TGTGCCGTCGGGACTAGCGGATCCACAGATACGCAGTATTTT; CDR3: CAVGTSGSTDTQYF
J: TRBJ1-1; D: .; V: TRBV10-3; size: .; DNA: TGTGCCATCCGGGTGGGGGGGAACACTGAAGCTTTCTTT; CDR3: CAIRVGGNTEAFF
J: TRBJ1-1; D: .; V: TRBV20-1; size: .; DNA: TGCAGTGCTAGATCTGGGGGACGCGGCCCCGACACTGAAGCTTTCTTT; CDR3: CSARSGGRGPDTEAFF
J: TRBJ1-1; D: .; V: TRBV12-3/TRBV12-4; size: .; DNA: TGTGCCAGCAGACGTCGGGCCTCGGTATCGACTGAAGCTTTCTTT; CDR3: CASRRRASVSTEAFF
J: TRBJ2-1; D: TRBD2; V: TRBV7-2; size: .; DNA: TGTGCCAGCAGCTTAGGGGGACTAGGCAACAATGAGCAGTTCTTC; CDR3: CASSLGGLGNNEQFF
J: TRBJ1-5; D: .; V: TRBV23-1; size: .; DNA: TGCGCCAGCAGTCACCCAAATCAGCCCCAGCATTTT; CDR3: CASSHPNQPQHF
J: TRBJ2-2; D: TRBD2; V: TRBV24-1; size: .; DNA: TGTGCCACCAGTGCGGGAGGCCGGACCGGGGAGCTGTTTTTT; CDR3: CATSAGGRTGELFF
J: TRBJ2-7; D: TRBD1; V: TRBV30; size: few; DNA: TGTGCCTGGGGACAGGGATTAACCTACGAGCAGTACTTC; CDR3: CAWGQGLTYEQYF
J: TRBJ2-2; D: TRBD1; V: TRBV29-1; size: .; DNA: TGCAGCGTTGAGGGGACAGCAAACACCGGGGAGCTGTTTTTT; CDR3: CSVEGTANTGELFF
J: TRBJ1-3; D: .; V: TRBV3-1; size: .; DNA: TGTGCCAGCAGCCTAGAGCCTGTGGGAGGAGGAAACACCATATATTTT; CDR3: CASSLEPVGGGNTIYF
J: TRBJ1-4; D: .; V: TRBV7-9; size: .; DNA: TGTGCCGGACGGGTATCTAATGAAAAACTGTTTTTT; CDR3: CAGRVSNEKLFF
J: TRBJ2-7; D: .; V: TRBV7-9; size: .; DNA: TGTGCCAGCAGTTACGGGGGTGACGAGCAGTACTTC; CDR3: CASSYGGDEQYF
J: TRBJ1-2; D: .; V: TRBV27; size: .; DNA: TGTGCCAGCAGTCCTCTCCCGGGGGCTAACTATGGCTACACCTTC; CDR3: CASSPLPGANYGYTF
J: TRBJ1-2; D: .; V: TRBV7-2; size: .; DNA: TGTGCCAGCAGCCACTCAGGTGCAGGATATGGCTACACCTTC; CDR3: CASSHSGAGYGYTF
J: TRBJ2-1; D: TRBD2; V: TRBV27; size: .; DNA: TGTGCCAGCAGTTTAAGGAGGGAGGGGAATGAGCAGTTCTTC; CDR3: CASSLRREGNEQFF
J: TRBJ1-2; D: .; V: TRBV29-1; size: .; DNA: TGCAGCGTTGTGGGCCTCGAGAGTAACTATGGCTACACCTTC; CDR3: CSVVGLESNYGYTF